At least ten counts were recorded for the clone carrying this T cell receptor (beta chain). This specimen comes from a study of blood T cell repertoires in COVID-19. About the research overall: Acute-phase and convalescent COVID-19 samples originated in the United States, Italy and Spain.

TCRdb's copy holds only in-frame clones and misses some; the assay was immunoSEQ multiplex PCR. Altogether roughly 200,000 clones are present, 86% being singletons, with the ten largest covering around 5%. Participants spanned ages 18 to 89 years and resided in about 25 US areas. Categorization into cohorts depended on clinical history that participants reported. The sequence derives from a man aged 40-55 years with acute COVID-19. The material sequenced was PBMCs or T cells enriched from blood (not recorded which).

The DNA for the CDR3 is TGTGCCAGCAGCATGCCTGGGACACCTGTTAACTATGGCTACACCTTC. The encoded protein is CASSMPGTPVNYGYTF. The chain carries TRBV5-4 and TRBJ1-2; TRBD1 is a possible D gene (6 bases). The CDR3 extends over 16 amino acids. V lost 4 bases to trimming and J lost 1 base, with 17 bases between them. Germline assignment: CDR1 SGHNT and CDR2 YYREEE (reference sequence).